These 2 T cell receptor beta chains originate from one sample sequenced in a study of glioma-infiltrating T cells after dendritic cell vaccination (TCRdb year 2016). Library preparation was by the immunoSEQ multiplex PCR assay. Sourced from immuneACCESS, this table was stored by TCRdb with only in-frame sequences that have V and J called. A share of the clones is absent; for the studies checked, an unresolved V gene accounts for under half, and the remainder has no known explanation. For this sample there are about 95,000 clones; 70% to 90% appear just once. The ten largest clones capture about 3.2% of the sample. Sequencing was performed on blood, taken before dendritic cell vaccination. These receptors were taken from a human donor with glioblastoma.

The V and J genes are TRBV9 and TRBJ1-2, with TRBD1 matching over 8 bases. CDR1 SGDLS and CDR2 YYNGEE come from the germline V gene. The trim removed 3 bases at V and 5 bases at J, leaving 9 bases unmatched. This CDR3 is 15 amino acids long. The CDR3 sequence is CASSGGDRSVYGYTF. As DNA, the CDR3 is TGTGCCAGCAGCGGTGGGGACAGGTCGGTTTATGGCTACACCTTC.

Comments on this clone: The sample has other DNA sequences that encode this CDR3 too. V usage is TRBV6-1 and J usage is TRBJ1-5; possibly TRBD1 for D (5 bases). Trimming took off 2 bases at V and 13 bases at J, with 12 bases between the two ends. The CDR3 is 12 residues long. Per the germline V gene, CDR1 is MNHNS and CDR2 is SASEGT. As DNA, the CDR3 is TGTGCCAGCAGTGAACCAGGGAACCATCAGCATTTT. Amino acid sequence: CASSEPGNHQHF.